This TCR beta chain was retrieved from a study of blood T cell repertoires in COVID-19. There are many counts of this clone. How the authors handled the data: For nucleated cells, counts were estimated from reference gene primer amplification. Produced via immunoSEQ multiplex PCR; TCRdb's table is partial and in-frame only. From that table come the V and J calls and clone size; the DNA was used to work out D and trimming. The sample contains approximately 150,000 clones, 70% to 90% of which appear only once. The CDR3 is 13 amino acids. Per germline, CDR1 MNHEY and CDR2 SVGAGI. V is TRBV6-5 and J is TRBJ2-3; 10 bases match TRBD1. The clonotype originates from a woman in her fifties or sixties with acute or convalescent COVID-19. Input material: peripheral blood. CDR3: CSTGTGDTDTQYF. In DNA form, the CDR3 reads TGTTCTACCGGGACAGGGGACACAGATACGCAGTATTTT.